The subject of this entry is one T cell receptor beta chain. This entry comes from a study of control samples from healthy donors and cancer patients. With V trimmed by 10 bases and J by 0 bases, 8 bases remained unmatched. The CDR3 is 14 amino acids. The germline V gene has CDR1 MNHEY and CDR2 SVGAGI. Assay: immunoSEQ multiplex PCR; the TCRdb copy retains only in-frame clones and omits some. The repertoire includes more than 50,000 clones, 90% of them detected once, and over 1% sits in the top ten. This receptor was obtained from a woman aged 45-60 years with colorectal cancer. Sequences were obtained from PBMCs. The chain joins TRBV6-5 to TRBJ1-1, with 7 bases fitting TRBD1. The CDR3 reads CATCTGELNTEAFF. The CDR3 nucleotides are TGTGCCACGTGCACAGGGGAGTTGAACACTGAAGCTTTCTTT.